The subject of this entry is one T cell receptor beta chain. Its antigen is not identified. Noted treatment: roughly 20 received Ad26.COV2.S at low or high dose, single or two shots; 5 received placebo; per-sample allocation not given. Collection of the samples took place on day 63 after the first injection of vaccine or placebo. The individual, an adult aged 18-55 years, was a donor in Boston. What was given as vaccine was an Ad26 vector encoding Wuhan-strain SARS-CoV-2 spike. This sample was included in a study of Ad26.COV2.S vaccination and SARS-CoV-2 variants. On the study more broadly: The study gave Ad26.COV2.S intramuscularly, once or twice 56 days apart. Points from the study as a whole: Reportedly, after vaccination the spike-specific CD8+ and CD4+ T cell responses displayed substantial breadth.

TCRdb's copy holds only in-frame clones and misses some; the assay was immunoSEQ multiplex PCR. This table holds approximately 400,000 clones, about 83% found once. Trimming cost V 4 bases and J 0 bases, with 4 bases left between them. The V gene's germline CDR1 is MNHNY and CDR2 SVGAGI (reference sequence). CDR3 length: 13 amino acids. The chain combines TRBV6-6 with TRBJ1-3, with D unclear. Material: peripheral blood, obtained in a trial of Ad26.COV2.S vaccine versus placebo. The source is a person between 18 and 60 years old who received the Ad26.COV2.S COVID-19 vaccine or a placebo. This CDR3 reads CASSLSSGNTIYF. DNA of the CDR3: TGTGCCAGCAGTTTGAGCTCTGGAAACACCATATATTTT.